This T cell receptor beta chain came from a study of T cell responses to AZD1222 COVID-19 vaccine (dated by TCRdb to about 2021). General notes on the study: A total of 233 trial participants underwent TCR sequencing, of whom about 210 had received two doses of AZD1222 and 26 had received two doses of the MenACWY control vaccine. Trial participants were enrolled into age subgroups of 18-55, 56-69 and 70-plus years, which contained 148, 28 and 57 TCR-sequenced participants, respectively. The paper's findings and limits, for the study overall: Because no day 14 peak-response samples were available, the repertoires could be characterized only after the peak T cell response. The 56-69-year group was small, and its depth increase did not reach significance, likely because of low power. The vaccine-associated CD4 TCRs covered the entire spike protein, and the dominant responses fell in regions 160-218 and 743-854. Participants were mostly white British and included more females than males, and it was suggested by the authors that clonal diversity may have been underestimated. After two AZD1222 doses, both the breadth and the depth of spike-specific TCRs were significantly higher than at day 0 and than in MenACWY recipients. Reportedly, close to half of the unique spike-specific TCRs recognized epitopes lying outside the regions that are mutated in the B.1.351 and B.1.1.7 variants. Conclusions about previously exposed vaccinees are limited, since just six or seven AZD1222 recipients were seropositive for SARS-CoV-2 at baseline.

V gives up 0 bases and J gives up 4 bases, and the segment between their germline ends measures 12 bases. Counted from cysteine to phenylalanine, this CDR3 has 15 amino acids. This entry keeps only the CDR3 DNA: 45 bases, framed from base 1. CDR1 and CDR2 (LGHDT, YNNKEL) derive from the germline V gene (reference sequence). Details on this clone: Its antigen is still unknown. No base quality values were provided; no much bigger clone lies one nucleotide off.

Explained via the paper, the time point label denotes: about 28 days (+/-7) after the second vaccine dose. AZD1222 recipients given second doses at about 4 weeks or at about 12 weeks were pooled, since spike-specific TCR depth and breadth were not found to differ between the two schedules. Samples from vaccinated people were obtained from the UK trials COV001 and COV002, which included a single-blind randomized controlled phase 2/3 trial of AZD1222 (ChAdOx1 nCoV-19) in healthy adults. For TCRbeta chain sequencing, PBMC samples were collected from trial participants at day 0 and at day 28 after the second dose. The CDR3 regions of human TCRbeta chains were analyzed by immunosequencing. For the original study's pipeline: TCRs in the repertoires were matched against a reference library of SARS-CoV-2-specific TCRs that had been generated with the MIRA antigen-specificity platform. Breadth was defined as the fraction of unique TCRs that were SARS-CoV-2-associated. Depth was defined as the fraction of total T cells that were SARS-CoV-2-associated. Each spike-specific TCR was assigned to its reactive spike region and to a CD4 or CD8 class using the MIRA data. Log10-transformed breadth and depth values were compared by one-way ANOVA with Sidak's multiple comparisons tests. TCRdb limited this immuneACCESS table to in-frame rearrangements with V and J called. A share of clones is missing; checked studies link under half to unresolved V genes, and the rest is unexplained. V, J and clone size are taken as reported in that table, and D and trimming were inferred from the DNA itself. The sample table contains approximately 140,000 clones; only one count was recorded for about nine tenths of them. The ten most abundant clones make up about 1.9% of the sample.

The receptor chain draws on TRBV3-1 (or the pseudogene TRBV3-2) and TRBJ1-1; perhaps TRBD1 is the D gene, with 5 bases matching. The source of this sequence is an adult who received the AZD1222 COVID-19 vaccine. The source was peripheral blood, collected 28 days after the second AZD1222 dose. The sequenced DNA: TGTGCCAGCAGCCAAGAGGGCGGGGGATTCACTGAAGCTTTCTTT. This is translated as CASSQEGGGFTEAFF.